This TCR beta chain was captured by sequencing in a study of shared T cell receptors in the human thymus. Clones were sequenced by immunoSEQ multiplex PCR, and TCRdb holds only the in-frame ones, with some missing. Of 630,000 or so clones in the sample, around 87% are singletons; the top ten hold 0.0094%. Germline CDR1 MDHEN, CDR2 SYDVKM. V lost 3 bases, J lost 1 base, and 16 bases lay in between. The CDR3 contains 17 residues. The data were also submitted as part of a second study, on human thymus T cells. That source notes: Resections from corrective heart surgery supplied the thymus tissue.

The rearrangement uses TRBV28 and TRBJ1-5; D gene ambiguous. The sequencing input was thymocytes. This TCR came from a boy in the first two years of life with a congenital heart defect. CDR3 nucleotide sequence: TGTGCCAGCAGTTTTATATCGGGTGTCACGAGCAATCAGCCCCAGCATTTT. This encodes CASSFISGVTSNQPQHF.